Reported below is one T cell receptor beta chain. This specimen belongs to a study of CD8 T cells in Susac syndrome. Study overall: At the time their blood was drawn, patients with Susac syndrome were either therapy-naive, on corticosteroids (with some of them also receiving intravenous immunoglobulin), or on intravenous immunoglobulin alone.

Germline CDR1 MNHNY, CDR2 SVGAGI (reference sequence). Trimming cost V 6 bases and J 9 bases, with 9 bases left between them. There are 11 residues in the CDR3. Reverse transcription of roughly 0.5 to 1 ug RNA used random hexamers. Amplification of TCR beta CDR3 by immunoSEQ multiplex PCR spanned 54 Vbeta and 13 Jbeta. TCRdb fed the immunoSEQ multiplex PCR reads into MiXCR, producing one record per CDR3 protein. The sample comprises roughly 200,000 distinct CDR3 sequences, roughly 94% of which are singletons, and 0.12% rests with the top ten. TCR beta sequencing was performed on blood CD8+ and CD4+ T cells.

The sample comprised CD4+ T cells from PBMCs. The TCR was taken from a human donor with Susac syndrome. The chain employs TRBV6-6 and TRBJ2-1; a possible D gene is TRBD2 (5 bases). The CDR3 spells CASRHAGEQFF. The CDR3 DNA sequence: TGTGCCAGCAGACACGCGGGTGAGCAGTTCTTC.